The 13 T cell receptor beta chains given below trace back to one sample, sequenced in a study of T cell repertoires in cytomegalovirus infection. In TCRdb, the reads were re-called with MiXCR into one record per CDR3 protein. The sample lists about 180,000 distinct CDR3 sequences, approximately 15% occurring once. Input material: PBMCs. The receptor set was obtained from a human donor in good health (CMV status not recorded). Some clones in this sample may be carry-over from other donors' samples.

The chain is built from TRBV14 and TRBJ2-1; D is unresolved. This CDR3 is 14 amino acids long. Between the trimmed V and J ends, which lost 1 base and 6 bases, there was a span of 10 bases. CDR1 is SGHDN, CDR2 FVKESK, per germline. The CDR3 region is CASSQGDSFNEQFF. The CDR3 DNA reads TGTGCCAGCAGCCAAGGAGATAGTTTCAATGAGCAGTTCTTC.

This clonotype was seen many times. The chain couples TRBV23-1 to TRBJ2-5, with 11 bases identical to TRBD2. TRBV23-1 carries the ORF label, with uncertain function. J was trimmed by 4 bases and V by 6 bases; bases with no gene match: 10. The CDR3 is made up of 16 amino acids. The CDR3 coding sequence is TGCGCCAGCAGCGCTGGTGAAGGACTAGCGGGAGAGACCCAGTACTTC. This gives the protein CASSAGEGLAGETQYF.

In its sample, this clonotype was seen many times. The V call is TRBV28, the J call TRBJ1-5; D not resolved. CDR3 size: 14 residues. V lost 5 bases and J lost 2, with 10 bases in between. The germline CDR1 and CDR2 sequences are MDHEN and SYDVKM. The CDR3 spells CASSPPLGNQPQHF. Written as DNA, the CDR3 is TGTGCCAGCAGTCCGCCGTTGGGCAATCAGCCCCAGCATTTT.

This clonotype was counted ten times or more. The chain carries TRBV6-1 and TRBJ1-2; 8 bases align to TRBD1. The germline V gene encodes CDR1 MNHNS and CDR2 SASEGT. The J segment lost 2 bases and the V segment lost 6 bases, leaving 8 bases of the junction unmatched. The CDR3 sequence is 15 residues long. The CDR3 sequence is CASRRGQEKNYGYTF. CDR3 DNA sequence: TGTGCCAGCAGGCGGGGACAGGAAAAGAACTATGGCTACACCTTC.

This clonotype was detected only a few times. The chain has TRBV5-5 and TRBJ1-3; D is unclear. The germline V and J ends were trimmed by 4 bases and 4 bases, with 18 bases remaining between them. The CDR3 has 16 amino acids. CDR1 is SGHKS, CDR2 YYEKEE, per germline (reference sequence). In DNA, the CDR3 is TGTGCCAGCAGCCTGACGGGGAGCGATCCGGGAAACACCATATATTTT. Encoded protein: CASSLTGSDPGNTIYF.

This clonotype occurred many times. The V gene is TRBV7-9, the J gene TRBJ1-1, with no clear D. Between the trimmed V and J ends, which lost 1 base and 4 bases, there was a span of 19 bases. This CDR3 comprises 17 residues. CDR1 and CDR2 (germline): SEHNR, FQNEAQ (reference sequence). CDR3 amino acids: CASSLGGGRSRITEAFF. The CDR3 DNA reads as TGTGCCAGCAGCTTAGGGGGTGGGAGGTCCAGGATCACTGAAGCTTTCTTT.

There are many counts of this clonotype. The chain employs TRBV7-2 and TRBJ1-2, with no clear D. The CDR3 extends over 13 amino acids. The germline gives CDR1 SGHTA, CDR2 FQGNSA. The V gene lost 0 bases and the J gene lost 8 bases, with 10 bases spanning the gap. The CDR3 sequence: CASSLAASRGYTF. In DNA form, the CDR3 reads TGTGCCAGCAGCTTAGCGGCTTCTCGGGGCTACACCTTC.

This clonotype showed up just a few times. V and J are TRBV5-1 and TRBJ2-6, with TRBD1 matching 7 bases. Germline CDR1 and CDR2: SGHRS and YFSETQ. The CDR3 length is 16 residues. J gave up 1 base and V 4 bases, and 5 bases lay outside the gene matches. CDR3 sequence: CASSEFRGSGANVLTF. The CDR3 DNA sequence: TGCGCCAGCAGCGAATTCAGGGGGTCTGGGGCCAACGTCCTGACTTTC.

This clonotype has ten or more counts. The CDR3 DNA follows: TGTGCCAGCAGTACTCGGACAGGGCCAGGTCAGCCCCAGCATTTT. Amino acid sequence: CASSTRTGPGQPQHF. The genes are TRBV6-2 or TRBV6-3 and TRBJ1-5; TRBD1 aligns across 8 bases. The CDR3 extends over 15 amino acids. Germline CDR1 and CDR2: MNHEY and SVGEGT. Unmatched junction bases numbered 9, after V lost 5 bases and J lost 6 bases.

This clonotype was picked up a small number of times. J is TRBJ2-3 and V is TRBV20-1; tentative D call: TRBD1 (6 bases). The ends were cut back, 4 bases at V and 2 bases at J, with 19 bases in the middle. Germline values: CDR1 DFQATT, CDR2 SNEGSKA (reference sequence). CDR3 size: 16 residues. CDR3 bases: TGCAGTGCTAAGGATTGGAACACAGGGAACACAGATACGCAGTATTTT. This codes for CSAKDWNTGNTDTQYF.

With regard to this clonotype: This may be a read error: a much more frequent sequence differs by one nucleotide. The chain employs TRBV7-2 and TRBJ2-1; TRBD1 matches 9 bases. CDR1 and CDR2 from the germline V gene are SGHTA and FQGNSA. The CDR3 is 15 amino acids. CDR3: CASTPTGGAYNGQFF. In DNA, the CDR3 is TGTGCCAGCACCCCGACAGGGGGAGCCTACAATGGGCAGTTCTTC.

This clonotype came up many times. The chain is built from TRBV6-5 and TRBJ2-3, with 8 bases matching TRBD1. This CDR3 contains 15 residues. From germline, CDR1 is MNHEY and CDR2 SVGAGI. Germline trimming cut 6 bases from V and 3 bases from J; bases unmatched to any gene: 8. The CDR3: CASRRTGTNTDTQYF. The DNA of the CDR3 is TGTGCCAGCAGACGGACAGGGACGAATACAGATACGCAGTATTTT.

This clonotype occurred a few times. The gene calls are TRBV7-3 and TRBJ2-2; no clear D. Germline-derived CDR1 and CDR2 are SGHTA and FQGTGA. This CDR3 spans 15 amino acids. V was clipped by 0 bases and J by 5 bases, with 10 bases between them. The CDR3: CASSLTVGKTGELFF. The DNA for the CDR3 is TGTGCCAGCAGCTTAACCGTTGGGAAGACCGGGGAGCTGTTTTTT. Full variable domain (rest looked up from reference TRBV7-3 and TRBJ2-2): GAGVSQTPSNKVTEKGKYVELRCDPISGHTALYWYRQSLGQGPEFLIYFQGTGAADDSGLPNDRFFAVRPEGSVSTLKIQRTERGDSAVYLCASSLTVGKTGELFFGEGSRLTVL.